Listed below are T cell receptor beta chains from one sample, sequenced in a study of blood T cell repertoires in COVID-19. Repertoires were generated with immunoSEQ multiplex PCR, while TCRdb's copy carries only in-frame clones and drops some. The table has approximately 250,000 clones, more than 80% seen once. Sequenced sample: PBMCs or T cells enriched from blood (not recorded which). Receptors were obtained from a woman in her twenties or thirties with acute COVID-19. CDR3s include the opening cysteine and the closing phenylalanine or tryptophan. D genes are given only for firm matches. Not all rows give a size; the values are once, few, many and, for expanded clones, a class.

>TRBV28|NA|NA|TRBJ1-5
CASSNSASGPQHF
TGTGCCAGCAGTAACTCCGCCTCGGGGCCCCAGCATTTT
>TRBV5-6|NA|NA|TRBJ2-1
CASVAGLYNEQFF
TGTGCCAGCGTGGCGGGATTGTACAATGAGCAGTTCTTC
>TRBV9|TRBD1|NA|TRBJ2-7
CASSGFPDRGSYEQYF
TGTGCCAGCAGCGGTTTTCCGGACAGGGGATCCTACGAGCAGTACTTC
>TRBV7-6|NA|NA|TRBJ1-1
CASSLIGAELGTEAFF
TGTGCCAGCAGCTTAATAGGGGCAGAGTTAGGCACTGAAGCTTTCTTT
>TRBV3-1/TRBV3-2|TRBD2|NA|TRBJ2-3
CASSQDFALAGASTDTQYF
TGTGCCAGCAGCCAAGATTTCGCACTAGCGGGAGCCAGCACAGATACGCAGTATTTT
>TRBV7-2|NA|NA|TRBJ1-4
CASSLAGGTNEKLFF
TGTGCCAGCAGCTTAGCAGGGGGAACTAATGAAAAACTGTTTTTT
>TRBV19|TRBD1|NA|TRBJ1-1
CASSMTGAGVDTEAFF
TGTGCCAGTAGTATGACAGGGGCGGGTGTGGACACTGAAGCTTTCTTT
>TRBV13|NA|NA|TRBJ2-1
CASSPSGGSSYNEQFF
TGTGCCAGCAGCCCCAGCGGTGGGAGCTCCTACAATGAGCAGTTCTTC
>TRBV11-1|TRBD2|NA|TRBJ2-7
CASSEPSGNSYEQYF
TGTGCCAGCAGCGAACCTAGCGGTAACTCCTACGAGCAGTACTTC
>TRBV28|NA|NA|TRBJ1-3
CSSVGLTSGNTIYF
TGTTCGAGCGTTGGACTGACCTCTGGAAACACCATATATTTT
>TRBV28|NA|NA|TRBJ1-3
CASSLGGMGNTIYF
TGTGCCAGCAGTTTGGGAGGGATGGGAAACACCATATATTTT
>TRBV7-3|NA|NA|TRBJ2-1
CASSLSSGSSYNEQFF
TGTGCCAGCAGCTTATCTTCGGGGAGCTCCTACAATGAGCAGTTCTTC
>TRBV6-5|TRBD2|NA|TRBJ2-7
CASHITSGTYEQYF
TGTGCCAGCCATATTACTAGCGGAACCTACGAGCAGTACTTC
>TRBV19|TRBD1|NA|TRBJ2-3
CASSSIGQGESGDTQYF
TGTGCCAGTAGTAGTATTGGACAGGGAGAGAGTGGGGATACGCAGTATTTT
>TRBV15|NA|NA|TRBJ1-1
CATSRDPRGNTEAFF
TGTGCCACCAGCAGAGATCCACGAGGGAACACTGAAGCTTTCTTT
>TRBV5-1|TRBD1|NA|TRBJ2-7
CASSKPGQAVEQYF
TGCGCCAGCAGCAAACCGGGACAGGCGGTCGAGCAGTACTTC
>TRBV7-9|NA|NA|TRBJ1-5
CASSLRPDQPQHF
TGTGCCAGCAGCCTCCGTCCTGATCAGCCCCAGCATTTT
>TRBV19|NA|NA|TRBJ1-2
CASKAEISYGYTF
TGTGCCAGTAAGGCGGAGATTTCCTATGGCTACACCTTC
>TRBV5-4|NA|few|TRBJ1-5
CASSPTPGGDQPQHF
TGTGCCAGCAGCCCTACCCCGGGAGGTGATCAGCCCCAGCATTTT
>TRBV3-1/TRBV3-2|TRBD2|few|TRBJ2-5
CASSQASGSGETQYF
TGTGCCAGCAGCCAAGCTAGCGGGAGTGGGGAGACCCAGTACTTC
>TRBV7-8|TRBD1|NA|TRBJ2-1
CASSLADRGSYNEQFF
TGTGCCAGCAGCTTAGCGGACAGGGGCTCCTACAATGAGCAGTTCTTC
>TRBV5-6|TRBD1|NA|TRBJ1-6
CASSGTVSNSPLHF
TGTGCCAGCAGCGGGACAGTTTCAAATTCACCCCTCCACTTT
>TRBV7-9|TRBD2|NA|TRBJ2-1
CASSLGLAGADEQFF
TGTGCCAGCAGCTTAGGTCTAGCGGGAGCAGATGAGCAGTTCTTC
>TRBV18|NA|NA|TRBJ1-3
CASSEQEYLSGNTIYF
TGTGCCAGCTCAGAGCAGGAATATCTCTCTGGAAACACCATATATTTT
>TRBV5-4|NA|NA|TRBJ2-5
CASSFQGGTGKETQYF
TGTGCCAGCAGCTTCCAGGGGGGGACAGGAAAAGAGACCCAGTACTTC
>TRBV2|TRBD1|NA|TRBJ2-2
CASSEISGTGPGELFF
TGTGCCAGCAGTGAAATATCCGGGACAGGGCCCGGGGAGCTGTTTTTT
>TRBV11-2|NA|NA|TRBJ2-7
CASSPASYEQYF
TGTGCCAGCAGCCCCGCGTCTTACGAGCAGTACTTC
>TRBV5-5|NA|once|TRBJ1-5
CASSSQRNQPQHF
TGTGCCAGCAGCTCCCAGCGTAATCAGCCCCAGCATTTT
>TRBV2|TRBD1|NA|TRBJ1-2
CASSERTGGYYGYTF
TGTGCCAGCAGTGAACGGACAGGGGGCTACTATGGCTACACCTTC
>TRBV27|NA|NA|TRBJ1-2
CASSGQGSNYGYTF
TGTGCCAGCAGTGGGCAGGGTAGTAACTATGGCTACACCTTC
>TRBV5-5|TRBD2|NA|TRBJ2-7
CASSFPSGTAEQYF
TGTGCCAGCAGCTTTCCTAGCGGGACGGCCGAGCAGTACTTC
>TRBV30|TRBD2|NA|TRBJ2-7
CAWRGLAGVGSREQYF
TGTGCCTGGAGAGGACTAGCGGGAGTAGGATCAAGGGAGCAGTACTTC
>TRBV7-9|TRBD2|NA|TRBJ2-3
CASSLGSGLADLTDTQYF
TGTGCCAGCAGCCTCGGGTCGGGACTAGCGGATCTCACAGATACGCAGTATTTT
>TRBV5-1|TRBD1|NA|TRBJ1-5
CASSPRDRGQPQHF
TGCGCCAGCAGCCCTAGAGACAGGGGTCAGCCCCAGCATTTT
>TRBV28|TRBD2|once|TRBJ2-1
CASNETSGFKEQFF
TGTGCCAGCAACGAGACTAGCGGATTTAAGGAGCAGTTCTTC
>TRBV30|TRBD1|NA|TRBJ1-1
CAWSRDRVATEAFF
TGTGCCTGGAGTCGGGACAGGGTGGCCACTGAAGCTTTCTTT
>TRBV6-5|NA|NA|TRBJ2-6
CASSYSTGAGANVLTF
TGTGCCAGCAGTTACTCGACGGGGGCTGGGGCCAACGTCCTGACTTTC
>TRBV19|NA|NA|TRBJ1-1
CASSTNQGTTEAFF
TGTGCCAGTAGTACCAACCAGGGGACCACTGAAGCTTTCTTT
>TRBV5-1|NA|NA|TRBJ1-3
CASSPWGESGNTIYF
TGCGCCAGCAGCCCTTGGGGGGAAAGTGGAAACACCATATATTTT
>TRBV4-1|TRBD2|NA|TRBJ2-2
CASSLGTSGFTNTGELFF
TGCGCCAGCAGCCTAGGGACTAGCGGATTTACGAACACCGGGGAGCTGTTTTTT
>TRBV29-1|NA|NA|TRBJ1-2
CSASVQGYYGYTF
TGCAGCGCCTCGGTACAGGGCTACTATGGCTACACCTTC
>TRBV7-2|NA|once|TRBJ1-1
CASSLDSGTVNTEAFF
TGTGCCAGCAGCTTAGACTCTGGGACTGTGAACACTGAAGCTTTCTTT
>TRBV14|TRBD1|NA|TRBJ2-7
CASSQTGATNRYEQYF
TGTGCCAGCAGCCAAACAGGGGCCACCAACCGCTACGAGCAGTACTTC
>TRBV11-2|TRBD2|NA|TRBJ2-7
CASSITGLPSYEQYF
TGTGCCAGCAGCATAACGGGACTACCCTCCTACGAGCAGTACTTC
>TRBV6-2/TRBV6-3|NA|NA|TRBJ1-2
CASSYSILGYTF
TGTGCCAGCAGTTACTCGATACTTGGCTACACCTTC
>TRBV6-5|TRBD1|NA|TRBJ2-7
CASSTGTDFYEQYF
TGTGCCAGCAGCACCGGGACAGATTTCTACGAGCAGTACTTC